This TCR beta chain was captured by sequencing in a study of PD-1 blockade in classical Hodgkin lymphoma. Trimming shortened V by 0 bases and J by 6 bases, and 18 bases separated the two germline ends. CDR1 and CDR2 from the germline V gene are MGHRA and YSYEKL. The CDR3 runs 16 residues. Overall study findings and caveats: Newly diagnosed patients were reported to start with lower TCR diversity than healthy donors. TCR diversity rose significantly by C4D1 in CD4+ but not CD8+ cells. Exclusion was applied to patients who started nivolumab under 1 year after ASCT.

Points on this clone: Its antigen is as yet unknown.

Exposure to brentuximab vedotin varied, and each patient had relapsed following autologous stem cell transplantation. When best responses were assessed, they were complete response, partial response or progressive disease. Some clones are missing from TCRdb's copy, which holds only in-frame ones; the method was immunoSEQ multiplex PCR. The sample yields more than 12,000 clones, about 86% seen once. Here the sequenced sample was peripheral blood mononuclear cells (PBMCs), taken before the second cycle of nivolumab. This sequence originates from a human donor with classical Hodgkin lymphoma. The rearrangement uses TRBV4-1 and TRBJ2-7; D gene unclear. DNA for the CDR3: TGCGCCAGCAGCCAAGAGGTCGGGCCCCGAAAGGCCGAGCAGTACTTC. Its protein is CASSQEVGPRKAEQYF.